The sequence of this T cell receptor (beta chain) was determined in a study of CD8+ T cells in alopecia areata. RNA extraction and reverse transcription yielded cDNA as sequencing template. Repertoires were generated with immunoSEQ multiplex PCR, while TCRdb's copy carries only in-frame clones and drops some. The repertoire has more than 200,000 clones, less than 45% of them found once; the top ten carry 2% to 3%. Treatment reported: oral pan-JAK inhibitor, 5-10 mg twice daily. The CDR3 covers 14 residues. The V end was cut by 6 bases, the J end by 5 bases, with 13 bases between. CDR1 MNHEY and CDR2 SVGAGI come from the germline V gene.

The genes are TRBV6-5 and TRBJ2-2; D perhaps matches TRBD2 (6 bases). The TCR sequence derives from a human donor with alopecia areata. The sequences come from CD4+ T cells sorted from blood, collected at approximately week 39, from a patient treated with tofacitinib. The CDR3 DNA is TGTGCCAGCAGACCGGGACTGACGACCGGGGAGCTGTTTTTT. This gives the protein CASRPGLTTGELFF.